This TCR beta chain originates from a study of long-term antiretroviral therapy in people with HIV. Findings of the study overall: Versus controls, repertoires in people with HIV had narrower CDR3 length ranges.

This CDR3 has 14 residues. V was trimmed by 4 bases and J by 0 bases, leaving 7 bases between them. From germline, CDR1 is SEHNR and CDR2 FQNEAQ (reference sequence). The assay used was immunoSEQ (version v3.0), run at survey level. Libraries were prepared by immunoSEQ multiplex PCR; TCRdb keeps only in-frame clonotypes and omits some of them. The sample records roughly 24,000 clones, 80% to 90% being singletons. As for this clone: Its antigen is not known.

The clonotype was recovered from a woman in her thirties with HIV. The source was unsorted PBMCs, collected 1.8 years before starting antiretroviral therapy. The chain is built from TRBV7-9 and TRBJ1-3; D remains unclear. The CDR3 nucleotides are TGTGCCAGCAGCTCCGGGCTCTCTGGAAACACCATATATTTT. Translating gives CASSSGLSGNTIYF. The full variable domain, with the rest looked up from reference TRBV7-9 and TRBJ1-3, is DTGVSQNPRHKITKRGQNVTFRCDPISEHNRLYWYRQTLGQGPEFLTYFQNEAQLEKSRLLSDRFSAERPKGSFSTLEIQRTEQGDSAMYLCASSSGLSGNTIYFGEGSWLTVV.